A selection of T cell receptor beta chains follows, all from one sample in a study of cytotoxic CD8 clonotypes in ibrutinib-treated CLL. Clones were sequenced by immunoSEQ multiplex PCR, and TCRdb holds only the in-frame ones, with some missing. The sample lists roughly 150,000 clones; about three quarters were seen once. The specimen was PBMCs, collected after 24 months of ibrutinib treatment. The receptors originated from a human donor with chronic lymphocytic leukemia. Each CDR3 is given with its conserved first and last residue. A D gene is named only where the DNA matches it firmly. Part of the rows lack a size; the others show once, few, many or a class for expanded clones.

>NA|TRBD1|TRBV19|TRBJ2-5
TGTGCCAGTAGTATTGGGCCAGGGGGTGGTGAGACCCAGTACTTC
CASSIGPGGGETQYF
>once|TRBD1|TRBV9|TRBJ1-2
TGTGCCAGCAGCGTAGGGGAGGGGGCTGACTATGGCTACACCTTC
CASSVGEGADYGYTF
>NA|TRBD1|TRBV5-1|TRBJ2-7
TGCGCCAGCAGCCCCGCCGACAGGGCGTTTGGCGAGCAGTACTTC
CASSPADRAFGEQYF
>NA|TRBD1|TRBV6-6|TRBJ1-5
TGTGCCAGCAGTTATCCCTCAGGGGGCGGACAGCCCCAGCATTTT
CASSYPSGGGQPQHF
>NA|TRBD1|TRBV5-1|TRBJ2-7
TGCGCCAGCAGCCCCCGGGACAGCTCCTACGAGCAGTACTTC
CASSPRDSSYEQYF
>NA|TRBD2|TRBV6-5|TRBJ2-3
TGTGCCAGCAGCCGGACCGGGGGGGCAGATACGCAGTATTTT
CASSRTGGADTQYF
>NA|TRBD1|TRBV29-1|TRBJ2-5
TGCAGCGTCTCGGGACAGGGCGGGGAGACCCAGTACTTC
CSVSGQGGETQYF
>medium-sized|NA|TRBV30|TRBJ1-1
TGTGCCTGGAGTGGGTCGATCGACTTTGACACTGAAGCTTTCTTT
CAWSGSIDFDTEAFF
>NA|TRBD2|TRBV4-2|TRBJ2-1
TGTGCCAGCAGCCAAGGGCCGGGAGGGGGTAATGAGCAGTTCTTC
CASSQGPGGGNEQFF
>NA|NA|TRBV7-3|TRBJ2-2
TGTGCCAGCAGCTTAATTGGGCGAGTGGGCCCCGGGGAGCTGTTTTTT
CASSLIGRVGPGELFF
>NA|TRBD2|TRBV5-1|TRBJ2-5
TGCGCCAGCAGCTTCCGGCGGGAGGAGACCCAGTACTTC
CASSFRREETQYF
>NA|NA|TRBV27|TRBJ1-5
TGTGCCAGCAGTTTAAGGGGTAGTAGCAATCAGCCCCAGCATTTT
CASSLRGSSNQPQHF
>NA|TRBD1|TRBV27|TRBJ1-4
TGTGCCAGCAGTTTGAACAGGGGTGAAAAACTGTTTTTT
CASSLNRGEKLFF
>NA|TRBD2|TRBV5-1|TRBJ2-1
TGCGCCAGCAGCGGACTAGCGGGGGCCGGCTACAATGAGCAGTTCTTC
CASSGLAGAGYNEQFF
>NA|NA|TRBV6-1|TRBJ1-1
TGTGCCAGCAGTGAAGGGAATCTGAACACTGAAGCTTTCTTT
CASSEGNLNTEAFF